This entry lists 9 T cell receptor beta chains sequenced from one sample in a study of technical replicates of blood from a handful of donors. Here immunoSEQ multiplex PCR was the method, and the copy in TCRdb shows in-frame clones only, minus some. The data contain 80,000 to 95,000 clones, around 96% of them seen just once; the ten biggest clones take up 0.2% to 0.3%. The specimen sequenced was T cells isolated from PBMCs. The receptor source for this set is a human donor in good health.

The J gene is TRBJ1-2, the V gene TRBV19; perhaps TRBD1 as D (5 bases). Trimming removed 2 bases at V and 8 bases at J, with 18 bases between. This CDR3 is built from 15 residues. Germline assignment: CDR1 LNHDA and CDR2 SQIVND (reference sequence). The CDR3 sequence is CASSISLGGYGGYTF. DNA of the CDR3: TGTGCCAGTAGTATAAGCCTTGGGGGGTACGGCGGCTACACCTTC.

The chain couples TRBV7-8 to TRBJ2-7; D perhaps matches TRBD2 (7 bases). CDR3 length: 16 residues. In germline, CDR1 is SGHVS, CDR2 FQNEAQ. Trimming pared 2 bases from V and 2 bases from J, leaving 16 bases between. The CDR3 is CASSLFGGQVAYEQYF. The DNA of the CDR3 is TGTGCCAGCAGCTTATTCGGGGGGCAGGTCGCCTACGAGCAGTACTTC.

The chain uses TRBV7-9 and TRBJ2-3; a possible D gene is TRBD2 (7 bases). The V end lost 1 base, the J end lost 1 base, and 12 bases lay between the germline ends. There are 16 residues in the CDR3. Germline V gene lookup returns CDR1 SEHNR and CDR2 FQNEAQ (reference sequence). CDR3 sequence: CASSLVGGGRTDTQYF. CDR3 in DNA: TGTGCCAGCAGCTTAGTTGGGGGGGGGCGCACAGATACGCAGTATTTT.

The rearrangement links TRBV2 to TRBJ1-4, with TRBD1 as a possible D gene (6 bases). The CDR3 consists of 14 residues. Germline CDR1 and CDR2: SNHLY and FYNNEI. Trimming cost V 7 bases and J 8 bases, with 17 bases left between them. Here the CDR3 reads CASKPGQPREKLFF. DNA for the CDR3: TGTGCCAGCAAACCGGGACAACCTCGGGAAAAACTGTTTTTT.

CDR3 DNA: TGTGCCAGCAGCTTCGCGGACTCCTACGAGCAGTACTTC. Its translation: CASSFADSYEQYF. The chain combines TRBV7-6 with TRBJ2-7; D call uncertain. CDR3 length: 13 amino acids. Trimming removed 3 bases from V and 0 bases from J, with 6 bases in between. CDR1 is SGHVS and CDR2 is FNYEAQ in the germline V gene.

The rearrangement links TRBV30 to TRBJ1-6; 9 bases match TRBD1. Trimming cost V 4 bases and J 7 bases; bases outside gene matches: 2. The CDR3 spans 13 residues. Germline V gene lookup returns CDR1 GTSNPN and CDR2 SVGIG (reference sequence). CDR3 coding DNA: TGTGCCTGGAACGGACAGGGGAATTCACCCCTCCACTTT. Translated, it gives CAWNGQGNSPLHF.

This chain uses TRBV6-1 with TRBJ2-2; perhaps TRBD2 as D (5 bases). The CDR3 is 16 residues long. The V gene lost 1 base and the J gene lost 0 bases, with 9 bases spanning the gap. Germline V gene sequence: CDR1 MNHNS, CDR2 SASEGT. Here the CDR3 DNA reads TGTGCCAGCAGTGAAGTCCCCGGGGCGAACACCGGGGAGCTGTTTTTT. It encodes CASSEVPGANTGELFF.

The chain couples TRBV5-4 to TRBJ2-5; D remains unclear. Germline CDR1 is SGHNT and CDR2 is YYREEE (reference sequence). The CDR3 runs to 13 residues. V shed 4 bases and J shed 4 bases, with 11 bases lying between them. For the CDR3, the DNA is TGTGCCAGCAGCCTTTTAGCTGGAGAGACCCAGTACTTC. As protein: CASSLLAGETQYF. Drawing the rest from reference TRBV5-4 and TRBJ2-5, the complete variable domain is ETGVTQSPTHLIKTRGQQVTLRCSSQSGHNTVSWYQQALGQGPQFIFQYYREEENGRGNFPPRFSGLQFPNYSSELNVNALELDDSALYLCASSLLAGETQYFGPGTRLLVL.

The chain recombines TRBV6-6 with TRBJ2-1; perhaps TRBD2 as D (5 bases). The germline CDR1 and CDR2 sequences are MNHNY and SVGAGI (reference sequence). Trimming pared 4 bases from V and 1 base from J, leaving 14 bases between. The CDR3 length is 16 residues. CDR3 sequence: CASSSPEAVSYNEQFF. The CDR3 DNA reads as TGTGCCAGCAGTTCACCCGAAGCGGTGTCCTACAATGAGCAGTTCTTC.